A single sample is the source of the 13 T cell receptor beta chains below, sequenced in a study of blood T cells in healthy people across ages. Together with a sample-barcoded 5' primer, a J-beta primer mix was included in a second PCR lasting roughly 6 to 12 cycles. MiXCR was run by TCRdb on the 5' RACE reads, yielding one entry per CDR3 protein. The data hold about 780,000 distinct CDR3 sequences, with approximately 24% observed a single time. The same specimen was also included in a second study, on T cells of mothers and their children.

Input material: blood. All receptors derive from a boy aged 5 to 17 in good health.

This clonotype has more than one count but fewer than ten. It is unclear where the CDR3 begins or ends on the DNA, so no DNA is shown, and the CDR3 is as TCRdb lists it. The chain's CDR3 is CASSTSGHVVTQYF. The chain has TRBV27 and TRBJ2-5; TRBD1 reflects the table's D call only, with no check against the DNA. Germline lookup yields CDR1 MNHEY and CDR2 SMNVEV (reference sequence). The CDR3 contains 14 residues when both ends are counted.

This sequence joins TRBV29-1 and TRBJ2-7; the match to TRBD1 covers 7 bases. Trimming removed 6 bases from V and 3 bases from J; junction bases left unmatched: 8. Germline loops: CDR1 SQVTM, CDR2 ANQGSEA. The CDR3 contains 13 residues. The CDR3 loop reads CSVVGAGGYEQYF. The CDR3 nucleotides read TGCAGCGTGGTGGGGGCAGGGGGCTACGAGCAGTACTTC.

In this sample, this clonotype turned up a few times. Relative to the germline gene, one junction end is altered; a read error may explain this. The V call is TRBV7-9, the J call TRBJ2-5; the match to TRBD2 covers 7 bases. In germline, CDR1 is SEHNR, CDR2 FQNEAQ (reference sequence). The length of the CDR3 is 15 residues. As DNA, the CDR3 is TGTGCCTGCAGCTTAGGAAACCAGCGGGGAAAGACCCAGTACTTC. Its protein product is CACSLGNQRGKTQYF.

The rearrangement uses TRBV10-2 and TRBJ1-2; no reliable D call. Trimming shortened V by 3 bases and J by 5 bases, and 7 bases separated the two germline ends. Germline lookup yields CDR1 WSHSY and CDR2 SAAADI. This CDR3 comprises 12 residues. Here the CDR3 reads CASSDNGYGYTF. The DNA for the CDR3 is TGCGCCAGCAGTGATAACGGTTATGGCTACACCTTC.

This clonotype was seen more than once but under ten times. The chain combines TRBV2 with TRBJ2-4, with 12 bases matching TRBD2. This CDR3 comprises 17 residues. The ends lost 4 bases at V and 2 bases at J; junction bases unmatched: 6. The germline CDR1 and CDR2 sequences are SNHLY and FYNNEI. CDR3 sequence: CASSGEGTSGPKNIQYF. CDR3 sequence (DNA): TGTGCCAGCAGTGGGGAGGGGACTAGCGGGCCCAAAAACATTCAGTACTTC.

This chain uses TRBV30 with TRBJ2-7; perhaps TRBD2 as D (5 bases). The CDR3 extends over 15 amino acids. Trimming took 0 bases from V and 3 from J, leaving 15 bases between them. CDR1 and CDR2 from the germline V gene are GTSNPN and SVGIG (reference sequence). The CDR3 sequence: CAWSVRRRMFYEQYF. CDR3 DNA: TGTGCCTGGAGTGTAAGACGGAGGATGTTCTACGAGCAGTACTTC.

This chain uses TRBV29-1 with TRBJ2-7; D is ambiguous. Between the trimmed V and J ends, which lost 7 bases and 0 bases, there was a span of 16 bases. The germline V gene has CDR1 SQVTM and CDR2 ANQGSEA. The CDR3 contains 14 residues. CDR3 loop: CSARGDGSSYEQYF. The CDR3, as DNA: TGCAGCGCCCGTGGAGACGGAAGCTCCTACGAGCAGTACTTC.

The J gene is TRBJ2-7, the V gene TRBV2; TRBD1 matches at 8 bases. The junction had 3 bases not matched to a gene; V was cut back by 8 bases and J by 0 bases. The CDR3 runs 13 residues. Per germline, CDR1 SNHLY and CDR2 FYNNEI. CDR3 DNA sequence: TGTGCCAGCGGGACAGGTCTCTCCTACGAGCAGTACTTC. It is translated as CASGTGLSYEQYF.

The genes are TRBV11-2 and TRBJ1-6; 7 nucleotides match TRBD1. Germline V gives CDR1 SGHAT, CDR2 FQNNGV. This CDR3 has 15 residues. The junction had 10 bases not matched to a gene; V was cut back by 5 bases and J by 9 bases. The CDR3 is CASSPTQGLASPLHF. Written as DNA, the CDR3 is TGTGCCAGCAGCCCGACACAGGGGTTAGCTTCACCCCTCCACTTT.

The genes are TRBV14 and TRBJ2-7, with 8 positions matching TRBD2. Germline V gives CDR1 SGHDN, CDR2 FVKESK. CDR3 length: 17 residues. V lost 5 bases to trimming and J lost 0 bases; unmatched junction nucleotides: 12. CDR3 bases: TGTGCCAGCAGCGCTCCTCCTAGCGGGTATTTCTCCTACGAGCAGTACTTC. It specifies CASSAPPSGYFSYEQYF.

This chain uses TRBV20-1 with TRBJ2-5; TRBD1 aligns across 12 bases. The end of the DNA aligns better with TRBJ2-1, so the J call may be wrong. This CDR3 is built from 15 residues. Germline CDR1 is DFQATT and CDR2 is SNEGSKA (reference sequence). CDR3 bases: TGCAGTGCTGGAGCCGGGACAGGGGGCTTCAATGAGCAGTTCTTC. It yields the protein CSAGAGTGGFNEQFF.

The J gene is TRBJ2-3, the V gene TRBV10-2, with D unclear. The V end was cut by 2 bases, the J end by 2 bases, with 11 bases between. Germline V CDR1 and CDR2: WSHSY, SAAADI. This CDR3 comprises 15 residues. The CDR3 region has the DNA TGCGCCAGCAGTGAGGGCTCTCGTACCACAGATACGCAGTATTTT. Residues: CASSEGSRTTDTQYF.

The CDR3 protein is CASSSEDSAETQYF. CDR3 nucleotide sequence: TGCGCCAGCAGCTCCGAGGACAGTGCAGAGACCCAGTACTTC. The chain employs TRBV5-1 and TRBJ2-5; tentatively, D is TRBD1 (6 bases). The CDR3 runs 14 residues. CDR1 SGHRS and CDR2 YFSETQ come from the germline V gene. Trimming took off 3 bases at V and 4 bases at J, with 13 bases between the two ends. The variable domain in full, with the rest retrieved from reference TRBV5-1 and TRBJ2-5, is KAGVTQTPRYLIKTRGQQVTLSCSPISGHRSVSWYQQTPGQGLQFLFEYFSETQRNKGNFPGRFSGRQFSNSRSEMNVSTLELGDSALYLCASSSEDSAETQYFGPGTRLLVL.